This T cell receptor beta chain is drawn from a study of T cell responses to AZD1222 COVID-19 vaccine. Study background: The study pooled second doses at about 4 or about 12 weeks. Regarding the study as a whole: At baseline, seropositivity was found in only six or seven AZD1222 recipients. Without day 14 samples, only post-peak T cell repertoires were studied.

V lost 9 bases and J 3 bases, leaving 14 bases between the germline ends. Germline CDR1 is MNHEY and CDR2 is SVGAGI. CDR3 length: 13 amino acids. TCRdb's table, derived via immunoSEQ multiplex PCR, lists solely in-frame clones and lacks some. Here the sample spans some 40,000 clones, around three quarters being singletons. Comments on this clone: Its antigen is still unknown.

The receptor was isolated from an adult in good health. The chain combines TRBV6-5 with TRBJ1-2; the D is unclear. The material sequenced was peripheral blood, taken on day 0 of AZD1222 vaccination. The CDR3 loop is CASIKELYYGYTF. As DNA, the CDR3 is TGTGCCAGTATCAAGGAATTGTACTATGGCTACACCTTC.